This T cell receptor beta chain emerged from a study of T-cell reconstitution after alpha-beta-depleted transplantation in children. A library of TCRbeta sequences, prepared with unique molecular identifiers, was generated. TCRdb analysed the PCR reads with MiXCR anew, one entry per CDR3 protein. The sample consists of hundreds of thousands of distinct CDR3 sequences, roughly 14% of them appearing once. Regarding this clonotype: Its specificity is unknown.

Findings and limits, study-wide: Newly generated T cells supplied most T-cell counts and diversity one year post-transplant. The origin of alpha-beta T cells about two months after transplant was reportedly several hundred expanded graft clones. Diversity of TCRbeta at day 60 was high in some patients, arising from surviving recipient T cells and thymic progenitors.

The sequencing used PBMCs, collected before TCRalphabeta/CD19-depleted stem cell transplant. The receptor's source is a girl between 2 and 10 years old with congenital amegakaryocytic thrombocytopenia, due to receive a stem cell transplant.

CDR3 bases: TGCAGCGTTGATGAAAGCTCCTACAATGAGCAGTTCTTC. Translating it yields CSVDESSYNEQFF. The chain employs TRBV29-1 and TRBJ2-1; D is undetermined. V was clipped by 3 bases and J by 0 bases, with 6 bases between them. Germline CDR1 reads SQVTM; CDR2 reads ANQGSEA. There are 13 residues in the CDR3.